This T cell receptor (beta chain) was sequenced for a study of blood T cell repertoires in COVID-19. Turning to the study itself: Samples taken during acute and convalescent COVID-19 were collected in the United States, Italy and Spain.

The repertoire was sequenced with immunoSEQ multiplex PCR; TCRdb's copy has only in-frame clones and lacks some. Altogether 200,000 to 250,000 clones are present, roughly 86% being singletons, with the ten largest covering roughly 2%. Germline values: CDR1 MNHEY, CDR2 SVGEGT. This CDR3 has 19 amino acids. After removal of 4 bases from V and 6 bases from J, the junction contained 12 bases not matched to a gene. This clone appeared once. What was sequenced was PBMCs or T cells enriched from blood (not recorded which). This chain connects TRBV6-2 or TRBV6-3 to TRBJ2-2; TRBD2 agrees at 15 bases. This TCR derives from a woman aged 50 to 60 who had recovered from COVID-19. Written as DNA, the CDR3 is TGTGCCAGCAGTTCTAACGGACTAGCGGGAGGGACGTTCTCCGGGGAGCTGTTTTTT. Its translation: CASSSNGLAGGTFSGELFF.